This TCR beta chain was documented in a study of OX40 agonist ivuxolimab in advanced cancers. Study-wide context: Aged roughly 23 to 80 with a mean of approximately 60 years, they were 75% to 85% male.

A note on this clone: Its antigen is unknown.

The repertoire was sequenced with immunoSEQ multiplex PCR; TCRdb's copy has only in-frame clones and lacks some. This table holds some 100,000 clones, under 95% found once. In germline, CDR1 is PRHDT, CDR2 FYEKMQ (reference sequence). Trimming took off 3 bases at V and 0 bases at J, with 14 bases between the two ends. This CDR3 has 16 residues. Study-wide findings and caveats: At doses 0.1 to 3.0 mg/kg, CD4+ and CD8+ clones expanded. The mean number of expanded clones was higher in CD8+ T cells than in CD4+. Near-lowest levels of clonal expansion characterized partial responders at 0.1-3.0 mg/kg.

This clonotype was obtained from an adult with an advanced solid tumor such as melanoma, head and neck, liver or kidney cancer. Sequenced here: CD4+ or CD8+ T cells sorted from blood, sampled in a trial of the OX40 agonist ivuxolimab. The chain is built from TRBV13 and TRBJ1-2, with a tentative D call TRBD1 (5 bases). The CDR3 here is CASSFGTLPSNYGYTF. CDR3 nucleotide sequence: TGTGCCAGCAGCTTTGGGACCCTGCCGTCTAACTATGGCTACACCTTC.